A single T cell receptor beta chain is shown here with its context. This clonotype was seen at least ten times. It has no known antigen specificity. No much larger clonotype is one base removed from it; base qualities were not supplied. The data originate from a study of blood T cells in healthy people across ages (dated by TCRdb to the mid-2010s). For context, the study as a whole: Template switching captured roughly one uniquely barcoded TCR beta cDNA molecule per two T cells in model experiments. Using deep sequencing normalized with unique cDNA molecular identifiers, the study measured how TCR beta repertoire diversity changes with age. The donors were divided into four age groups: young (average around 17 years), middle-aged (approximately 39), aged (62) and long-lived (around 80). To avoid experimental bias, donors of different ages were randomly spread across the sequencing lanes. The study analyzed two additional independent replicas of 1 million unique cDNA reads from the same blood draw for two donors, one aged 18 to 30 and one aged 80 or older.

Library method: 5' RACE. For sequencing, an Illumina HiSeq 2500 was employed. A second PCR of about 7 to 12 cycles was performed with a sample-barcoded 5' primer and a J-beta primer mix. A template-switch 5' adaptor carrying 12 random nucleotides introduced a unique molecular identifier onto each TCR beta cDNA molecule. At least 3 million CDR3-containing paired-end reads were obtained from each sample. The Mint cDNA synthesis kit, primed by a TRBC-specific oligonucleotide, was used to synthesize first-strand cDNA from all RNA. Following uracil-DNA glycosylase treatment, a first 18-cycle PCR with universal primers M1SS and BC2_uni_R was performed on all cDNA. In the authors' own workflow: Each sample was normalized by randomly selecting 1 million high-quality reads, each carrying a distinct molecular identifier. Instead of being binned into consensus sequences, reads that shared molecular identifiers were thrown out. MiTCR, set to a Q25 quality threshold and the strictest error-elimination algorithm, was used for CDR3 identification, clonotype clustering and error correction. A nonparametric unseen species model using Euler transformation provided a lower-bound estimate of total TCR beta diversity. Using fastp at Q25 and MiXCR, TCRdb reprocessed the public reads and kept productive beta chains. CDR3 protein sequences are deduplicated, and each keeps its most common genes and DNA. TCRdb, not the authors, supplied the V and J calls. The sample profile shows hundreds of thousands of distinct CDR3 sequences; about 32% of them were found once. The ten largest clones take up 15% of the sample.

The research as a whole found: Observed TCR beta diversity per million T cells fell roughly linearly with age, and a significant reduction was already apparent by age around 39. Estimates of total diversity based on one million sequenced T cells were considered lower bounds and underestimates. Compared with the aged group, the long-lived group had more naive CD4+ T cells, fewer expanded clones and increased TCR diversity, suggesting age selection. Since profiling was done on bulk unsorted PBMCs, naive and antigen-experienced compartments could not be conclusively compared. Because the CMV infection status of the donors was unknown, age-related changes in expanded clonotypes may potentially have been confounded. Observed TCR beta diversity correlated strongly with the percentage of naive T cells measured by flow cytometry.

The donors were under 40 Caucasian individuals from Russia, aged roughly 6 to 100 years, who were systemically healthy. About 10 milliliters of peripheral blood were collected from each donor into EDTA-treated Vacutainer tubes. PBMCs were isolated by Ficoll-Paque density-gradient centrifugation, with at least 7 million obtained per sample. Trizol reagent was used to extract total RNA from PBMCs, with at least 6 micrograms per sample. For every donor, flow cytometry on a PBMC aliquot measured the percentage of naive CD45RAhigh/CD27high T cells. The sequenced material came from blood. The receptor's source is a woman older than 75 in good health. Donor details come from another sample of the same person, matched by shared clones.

The CDR3 protein is CASSLGRGASYEQYF. The DNA sequence is TGTGCCAGCAGTTTAGGGCGGGGGGCCTCCTACGAGCAGTACTTC. Recombination connected TRBV28 to TRBJ2-7, and 8 junction bases match TRBD2. V and J are trimmed by 2 bases and 0 bases, and the gene matches miss 3 bases of the junction. From its cysteine to its phenylalanine, the CDR3 spans 15 amino acids. The sequence is cut down to CDR3 DNA, 45 bases in frame from base 1. CDR1 and CDR2 are read off the germline V gene as MDHEN and SYDVKM.